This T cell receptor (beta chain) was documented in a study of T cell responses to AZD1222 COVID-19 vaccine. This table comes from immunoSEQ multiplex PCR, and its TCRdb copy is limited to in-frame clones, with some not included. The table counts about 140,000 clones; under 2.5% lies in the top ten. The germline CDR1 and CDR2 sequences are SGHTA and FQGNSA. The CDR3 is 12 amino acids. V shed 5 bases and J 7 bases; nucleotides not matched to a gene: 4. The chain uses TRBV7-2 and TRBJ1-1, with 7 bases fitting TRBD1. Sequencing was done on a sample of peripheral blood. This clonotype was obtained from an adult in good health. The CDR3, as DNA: TGTGCCAGCAGCCCGGGGACAGTTGAAGCTTTCTTT. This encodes CASSPGTVEAFF. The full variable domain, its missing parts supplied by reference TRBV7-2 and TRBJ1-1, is GAGVSQSPSNKVTEKGKDVELRCDPISGHTALYWYRQSLGQGLEFLIYFQGNSAPDKSGLPSDRFSAERTGGSVSTLTIQRTQQEDSAVYLCASSPGTVEAFFGQGTRLTVV.